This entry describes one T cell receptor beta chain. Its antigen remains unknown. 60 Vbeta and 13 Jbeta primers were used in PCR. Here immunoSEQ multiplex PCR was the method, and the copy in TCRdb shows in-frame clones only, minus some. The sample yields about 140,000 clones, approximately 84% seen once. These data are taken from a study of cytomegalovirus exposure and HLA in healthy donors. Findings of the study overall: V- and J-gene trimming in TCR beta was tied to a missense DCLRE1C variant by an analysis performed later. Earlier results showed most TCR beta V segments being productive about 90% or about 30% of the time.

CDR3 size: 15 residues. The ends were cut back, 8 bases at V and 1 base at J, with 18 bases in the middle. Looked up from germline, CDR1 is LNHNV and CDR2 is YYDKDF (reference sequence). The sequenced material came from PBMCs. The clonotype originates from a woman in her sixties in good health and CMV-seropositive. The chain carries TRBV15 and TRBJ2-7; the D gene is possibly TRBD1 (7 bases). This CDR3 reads CATGRGDSSSYEQYF. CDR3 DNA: TGTGCCACCGGAAGGGGGGACAGTTCTTCCTACGAGCAGTACTTC.